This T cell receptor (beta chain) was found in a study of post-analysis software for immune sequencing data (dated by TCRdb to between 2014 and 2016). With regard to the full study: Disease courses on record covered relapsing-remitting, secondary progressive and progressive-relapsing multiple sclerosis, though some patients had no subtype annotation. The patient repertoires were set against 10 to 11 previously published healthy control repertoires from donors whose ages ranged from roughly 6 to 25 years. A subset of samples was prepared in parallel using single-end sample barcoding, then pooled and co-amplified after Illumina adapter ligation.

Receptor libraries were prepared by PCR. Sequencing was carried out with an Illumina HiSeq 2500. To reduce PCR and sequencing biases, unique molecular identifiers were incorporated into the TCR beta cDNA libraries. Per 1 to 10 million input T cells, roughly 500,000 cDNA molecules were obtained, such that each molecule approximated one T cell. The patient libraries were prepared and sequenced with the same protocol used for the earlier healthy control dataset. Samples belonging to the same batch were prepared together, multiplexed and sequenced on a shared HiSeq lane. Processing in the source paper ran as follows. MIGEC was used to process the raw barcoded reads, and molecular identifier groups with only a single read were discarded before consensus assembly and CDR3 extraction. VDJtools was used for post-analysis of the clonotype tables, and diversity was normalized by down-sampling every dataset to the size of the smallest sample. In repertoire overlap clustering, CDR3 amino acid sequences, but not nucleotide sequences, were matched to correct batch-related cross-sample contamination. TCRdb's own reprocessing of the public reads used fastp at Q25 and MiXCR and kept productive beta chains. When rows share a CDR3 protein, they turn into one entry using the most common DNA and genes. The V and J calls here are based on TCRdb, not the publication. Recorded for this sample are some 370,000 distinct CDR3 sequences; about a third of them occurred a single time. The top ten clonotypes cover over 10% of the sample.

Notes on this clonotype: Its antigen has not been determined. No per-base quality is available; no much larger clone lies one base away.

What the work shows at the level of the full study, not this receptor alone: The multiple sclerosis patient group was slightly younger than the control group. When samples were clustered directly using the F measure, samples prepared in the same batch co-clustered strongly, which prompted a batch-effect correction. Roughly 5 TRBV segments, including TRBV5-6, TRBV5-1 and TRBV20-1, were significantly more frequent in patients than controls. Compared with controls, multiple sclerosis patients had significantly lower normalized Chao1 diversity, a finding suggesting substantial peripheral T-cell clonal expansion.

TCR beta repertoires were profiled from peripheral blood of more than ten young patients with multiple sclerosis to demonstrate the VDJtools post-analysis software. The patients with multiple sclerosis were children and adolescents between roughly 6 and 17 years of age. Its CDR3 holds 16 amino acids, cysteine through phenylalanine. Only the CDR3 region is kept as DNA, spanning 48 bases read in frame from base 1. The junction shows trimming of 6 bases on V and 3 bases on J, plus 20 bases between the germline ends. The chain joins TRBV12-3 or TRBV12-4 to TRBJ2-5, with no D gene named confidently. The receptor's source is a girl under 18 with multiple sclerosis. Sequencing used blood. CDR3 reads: CASRRDTWNSEETQYF. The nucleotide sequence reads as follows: TGTGCCAGCAGGCGCGATACCTGGAACAGCGAAGAGACCCAGTACTTC.